The clone carrying this T cell receptor (beta chain) was found a few times. The data belong to a study of molecular identifiers for immune sequencing clone quantification. The use of previously described methods and listed TCR primers produced the bulk TCR libraries. One entry per CDR3 protein results from TCRdb running MiXCR on the PCR reads. The repertoire holds about 630,000 distinct CDR3 sequences, with 25% as singletons. The junction had 8 bases not matched to a gene; V was cut back by 1 base and J by 7 bases. The CDR3 is 15 amino acids. Germline V gives CDR1 LNHDA, CDR2 SQIVND (reference sequence).

J is TRBJ2-7 and V is TRBV19, with TRBD1 identical over 9 bases. Sample: naive CD8+ T cells from blood, with Jurkat cell RNA spiked in. Subset defined: FACS-sorted CD8+CD4-CCR7+CD45RA+ naive T cells. The clonotype comes from a human donor in good health. Some libraries in this study had Jurkat cell RNA spiked in. CDR3 bases: TGTGCCAGTAGTATAGCCGGGACAGGGACAAGGGAGCAGTACTTC. Translating it yields CASSIAGTGTREQYF.